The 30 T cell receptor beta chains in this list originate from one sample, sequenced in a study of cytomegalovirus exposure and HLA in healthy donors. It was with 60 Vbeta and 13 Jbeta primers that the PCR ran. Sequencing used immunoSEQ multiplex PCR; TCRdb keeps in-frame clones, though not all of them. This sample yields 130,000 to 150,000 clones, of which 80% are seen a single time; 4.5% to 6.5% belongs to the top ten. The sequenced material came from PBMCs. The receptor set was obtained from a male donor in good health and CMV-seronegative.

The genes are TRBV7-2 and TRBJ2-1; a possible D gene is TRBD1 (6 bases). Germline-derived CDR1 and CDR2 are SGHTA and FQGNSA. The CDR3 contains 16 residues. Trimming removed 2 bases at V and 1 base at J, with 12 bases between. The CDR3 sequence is CASSLLGARSYNEQFF. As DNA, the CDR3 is TGTGCCAGCAGCTTACTGGGGGCGAGGTCCTACAATGAGCAGTTCTTC.

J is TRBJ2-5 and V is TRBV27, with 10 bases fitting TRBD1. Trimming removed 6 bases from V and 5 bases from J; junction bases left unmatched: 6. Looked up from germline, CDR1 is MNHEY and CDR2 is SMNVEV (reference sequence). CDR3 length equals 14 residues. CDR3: CASSRQGAWETQYF. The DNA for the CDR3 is TGTGCCAGCAGCAGACAGGGGGCCTGGGAGACCCAGTACTTC.

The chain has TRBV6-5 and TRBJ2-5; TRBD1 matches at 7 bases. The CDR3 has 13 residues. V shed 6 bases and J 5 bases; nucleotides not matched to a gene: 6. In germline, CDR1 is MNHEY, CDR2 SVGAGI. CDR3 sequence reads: CASRTTGSETQYF. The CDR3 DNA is TGTGCCAGCAGAACGACAGGGTCGGAGACCCAGTACTTC.

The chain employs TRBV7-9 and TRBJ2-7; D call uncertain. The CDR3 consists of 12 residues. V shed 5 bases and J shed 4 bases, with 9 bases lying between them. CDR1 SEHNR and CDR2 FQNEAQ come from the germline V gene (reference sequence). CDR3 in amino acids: CASSPQHYEQYF. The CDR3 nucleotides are TGTGCCAGCAGCCCCCAACATTACGAGCAGTACTTC.

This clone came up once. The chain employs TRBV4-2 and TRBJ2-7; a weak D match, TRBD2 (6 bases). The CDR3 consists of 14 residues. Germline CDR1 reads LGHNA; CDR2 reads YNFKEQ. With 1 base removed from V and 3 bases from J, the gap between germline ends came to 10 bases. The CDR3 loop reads CASSQGGENYEQYF. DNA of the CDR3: TGTGCCAGCAGCCAAGGGGGGGAAAACTACGAGCAGTACTTC.

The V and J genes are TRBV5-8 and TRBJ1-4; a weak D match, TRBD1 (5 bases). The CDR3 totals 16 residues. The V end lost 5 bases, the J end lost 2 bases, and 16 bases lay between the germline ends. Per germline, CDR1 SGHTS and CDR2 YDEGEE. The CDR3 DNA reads TGTGCCAGCAGACTCCCTCCGGGGGGGACTAATGAAAAACTGTTTTTT. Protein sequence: CASRLPPGGTNEKLFF.

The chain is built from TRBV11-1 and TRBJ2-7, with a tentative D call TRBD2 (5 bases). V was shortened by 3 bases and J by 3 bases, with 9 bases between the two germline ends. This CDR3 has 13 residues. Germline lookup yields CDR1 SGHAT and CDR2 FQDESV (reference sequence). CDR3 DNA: TGTGCCAGCAGCTTGACGGGAAACTACGAGCAGTACTTC. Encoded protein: CASSLTGNYEQYF.

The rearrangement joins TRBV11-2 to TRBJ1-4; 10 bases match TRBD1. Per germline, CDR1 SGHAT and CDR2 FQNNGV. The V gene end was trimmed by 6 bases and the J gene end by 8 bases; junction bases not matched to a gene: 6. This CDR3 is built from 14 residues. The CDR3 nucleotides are TGTGCCAGCAGTCGACAGGGGGCTCGGGAAAAACTGTTTTTT. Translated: CASSRQGAREKLFF.

The CDR3 DNA reads TGTGCCAGCAGTCCCAGGGGGTTGGGCACTGAAGCTTTCTTT. Encoded protein: CASSPRGLGTEAFF. The chain combines TRBV6-5 with TRBJ1-1, with 7 bases lining up with TRBD1. The CDR3 has 14 residues. Germline V gene sequence: CDR1 MNHEY, CDR2 SVGAGI. J gave up 4 bases and V 5 bases, and 7 bases lay outside the gene matches.

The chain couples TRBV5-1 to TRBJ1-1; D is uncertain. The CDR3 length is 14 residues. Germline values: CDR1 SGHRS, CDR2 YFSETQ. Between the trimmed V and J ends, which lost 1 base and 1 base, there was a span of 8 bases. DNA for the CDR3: TGCGCCAGCAGCTTGTTACCAGGGAACACTGAAGCTTTCTTT. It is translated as CASSLLPGNTEAFF.

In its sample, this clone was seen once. The CDR3 here is CASSFTGGSGNTIYF. The CDR3 coding sequence is TGTGCCAGCAGCTTTACAGGGGGCTCTGGAAACACCATATATTTT. The chain couples TRBV7-9 to TRBJ1-3; 8 nucleotides align to TRBD1. Germline CDR1 reads SEHNR; CDR2 reads FQNEAQ (reference sequence). The CDR3 is 15 amino acids. The ends lost 3 bases at V and 0 bases at J; junction bases unmatched: 1.

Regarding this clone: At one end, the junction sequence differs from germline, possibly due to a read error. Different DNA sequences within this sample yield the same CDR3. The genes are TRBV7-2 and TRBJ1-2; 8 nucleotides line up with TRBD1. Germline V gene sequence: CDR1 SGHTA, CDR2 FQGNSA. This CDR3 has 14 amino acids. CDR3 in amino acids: CASSGGQADYGYTF. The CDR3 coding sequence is TGTGCCAGCAGTGGGGGACAGGCCGACTACGGCTACACCTTC.

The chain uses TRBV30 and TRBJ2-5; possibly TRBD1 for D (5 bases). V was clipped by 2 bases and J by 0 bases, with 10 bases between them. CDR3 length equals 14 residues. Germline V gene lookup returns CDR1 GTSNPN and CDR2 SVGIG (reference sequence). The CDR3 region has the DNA TGTGCCTGGAGTAAGAGGACAAACCAAGAGACCCAGTACTTC. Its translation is CAWSKRTNQETQYF.

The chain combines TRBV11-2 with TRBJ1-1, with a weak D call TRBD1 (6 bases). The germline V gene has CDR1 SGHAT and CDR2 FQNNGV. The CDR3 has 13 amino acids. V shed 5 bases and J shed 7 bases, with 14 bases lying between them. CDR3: CASSEDRFGEAFF. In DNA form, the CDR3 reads TGTGCCAGCAGCGAAGACAGGTTTGGTGAAGCTTTCTTT.

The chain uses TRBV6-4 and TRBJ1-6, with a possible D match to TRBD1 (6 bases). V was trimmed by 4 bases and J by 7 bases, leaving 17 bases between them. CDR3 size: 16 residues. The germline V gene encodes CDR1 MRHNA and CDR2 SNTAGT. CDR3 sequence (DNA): TGTGCCAGCAGTGCTTCCCAGGGGTTGGGAAATTCACCCCTCCACTTT. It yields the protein CASSASQGLGNSPLHF.

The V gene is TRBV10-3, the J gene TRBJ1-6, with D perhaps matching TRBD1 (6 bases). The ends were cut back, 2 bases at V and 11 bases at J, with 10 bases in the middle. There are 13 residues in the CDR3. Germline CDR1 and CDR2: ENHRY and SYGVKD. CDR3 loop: CAISEGRGPPLHF. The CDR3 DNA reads TGTGCCATCAGTGAGGGCAGGGGCCCACCCCTCCACTTT.

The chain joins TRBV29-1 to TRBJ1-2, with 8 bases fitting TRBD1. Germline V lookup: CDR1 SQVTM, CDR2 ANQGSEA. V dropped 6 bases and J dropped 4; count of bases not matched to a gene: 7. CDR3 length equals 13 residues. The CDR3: CSVSTGAIYGYTF. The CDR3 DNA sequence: TGCAGCGTGTCGACAGGGGCGATCTATGGCTACACCTTC.

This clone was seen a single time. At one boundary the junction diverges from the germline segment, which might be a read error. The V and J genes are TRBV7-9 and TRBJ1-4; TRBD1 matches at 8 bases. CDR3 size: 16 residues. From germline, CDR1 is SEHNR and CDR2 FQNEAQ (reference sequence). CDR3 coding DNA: TGTTCCAGCAGCTTGACAGGGGCTCTATTGGATGAAAAACTGTTTTTT. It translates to CSSSLTGALLDEKLFF. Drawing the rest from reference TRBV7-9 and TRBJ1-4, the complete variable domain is DTGVSQNPRHKITKRGQNVTFRCDPISEHNRLYWYRQTLGQGPEFLTYFQNEAQLEKSRLLSDRFSAERPKGSFSTLEIQRTEQGDSAMYLCSSSLTGALLDEKLFFGSGTQLSVL.

In nucleotides, the CDR3 is TGTGCCAGCAGTTTCTCCCCGGGACACTATAATTCACCCCTCCACTTT. Amino acid sequence: CASSFSPGHYNSPLHF. The genes are TRBV27 and TRBJ1-6; maybe TRBD1 (6 bases). V lost 3 bases and J 3 bases, leaving 12 bases between the germline ends. The CDR3 is made up of 16 amino acids. Germline-derived CDR1 and CDR2 are MNHEY and SMNVEV (reference sequence).

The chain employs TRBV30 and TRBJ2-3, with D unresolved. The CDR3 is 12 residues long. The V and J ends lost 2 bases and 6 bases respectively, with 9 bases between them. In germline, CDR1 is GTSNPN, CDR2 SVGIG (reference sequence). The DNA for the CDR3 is TGTGCCTGGAGTCCCACGGTGGATACGCAGTATTTT. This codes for CAWSPTVDTQYF.

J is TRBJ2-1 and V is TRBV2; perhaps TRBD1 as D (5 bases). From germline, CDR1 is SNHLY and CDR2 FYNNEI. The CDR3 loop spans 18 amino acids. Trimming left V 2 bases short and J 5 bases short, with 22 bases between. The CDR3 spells CASSESGRGPGLNNEQFF. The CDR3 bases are TGTGCCAGCAGTGAATCGGGTAGGGGCCCTGGGTTGAACAATGAGCAGTTCTTC.

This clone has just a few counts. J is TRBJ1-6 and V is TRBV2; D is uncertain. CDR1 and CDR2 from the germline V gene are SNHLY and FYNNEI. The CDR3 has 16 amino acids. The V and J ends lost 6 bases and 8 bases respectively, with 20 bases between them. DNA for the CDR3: TGTGCCAGCAGGCTAAGGGCCAGCCGGGGAGATTCACCCCTCCACTTT. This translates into CASRLRASRGDSPLHF.

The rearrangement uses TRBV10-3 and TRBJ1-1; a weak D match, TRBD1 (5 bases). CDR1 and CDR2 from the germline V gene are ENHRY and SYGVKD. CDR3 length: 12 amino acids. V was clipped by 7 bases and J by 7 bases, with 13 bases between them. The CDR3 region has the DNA TGTGCCATCAAAAGCGGGACCGATGAAGCTTTCTTT. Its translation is CAIKSGTDEAFF.

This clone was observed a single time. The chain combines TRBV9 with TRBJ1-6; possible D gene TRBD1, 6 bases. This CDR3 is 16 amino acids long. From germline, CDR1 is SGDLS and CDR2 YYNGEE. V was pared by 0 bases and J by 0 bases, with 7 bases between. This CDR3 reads CASSVADSSYNSPLHF. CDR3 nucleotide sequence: TGTGCCAGCAGCGTAGCGGACAGCTCCTATAATTCACCCCTCCACTTT.

The CDR3 region has the DNA TGTGCCAGCAGTTGGACTAGCGGGGGGTCCTACGAGCAGTACTTC. It encodes CASSWTSGGSYEQYF. The rearrangement uses TRBV6-5 and TRBJ2-7; TRBD2 matches 14 bases. The CDR3 totals 15 residues. Germline assignment: CDR1 MNHEY and CDR2 SVGAGI. The V segment lost 4 bases and the J segment 1 base; nucleotides outside the gene matches: 0.

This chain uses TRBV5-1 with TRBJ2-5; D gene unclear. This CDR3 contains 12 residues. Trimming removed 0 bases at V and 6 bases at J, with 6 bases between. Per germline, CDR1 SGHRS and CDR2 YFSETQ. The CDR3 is CASSLEEKTQYF. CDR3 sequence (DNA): TGCGCCAGCAGCTTGGAAGAGAAGACCCAGTACTTC.

CDR3 DNA sequence: TGCGCCAGCAGCCCGCACACAGGGACTGAAGCTTTCTTT. Translating gives CASSPHTGTEAFF. The V and J genes are TRBV5-1 and TRBJ1-1; D may be TRBD1 (6 bases). The CDR3 contains 13 residues. Germline V CDR1 and CDR2: SGHRS, YFSETQ. V shed 4 bases and J shed 5 bases, with 12 bases lying between them.

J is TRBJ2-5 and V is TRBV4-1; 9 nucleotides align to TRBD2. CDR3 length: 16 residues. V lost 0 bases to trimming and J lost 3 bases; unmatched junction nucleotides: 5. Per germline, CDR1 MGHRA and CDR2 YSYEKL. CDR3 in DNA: TGCGCCAGCAGCCAAGAGGGGCGGGGGGGAAAAGAGACCCAGTACTTC. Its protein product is CASSQEGRGGKETQYF.

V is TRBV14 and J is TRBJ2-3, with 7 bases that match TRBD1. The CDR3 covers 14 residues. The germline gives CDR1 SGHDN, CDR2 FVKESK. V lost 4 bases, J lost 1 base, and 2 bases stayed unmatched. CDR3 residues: CASSRTGRTDTQYF. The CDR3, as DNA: TGTGCCAGCAGCCGGACAGGACGCACAGATACGCAGTATTTT.

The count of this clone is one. CDR3 amino acids: CASQGELNTGELFF. DNA of the CDR3: TGTGCCAGCCAGGGTGAACTCAACACCGGGGAGCTGTTTTTT. The V gene is TRBV7-3, the J gene TRBJ2-2; the D gene is possibly TRBD1 (5 bases). The CDR3 is 14 amino acids. Trimming stripped 8 bases from V and 2 bases from J, with 12 bases between. Germline V gene data show CDR1 as SGHTA and CDR2 as FQGTGA.